This TCR beta chain was documented in a study of siplizumab effects on memory and regulatory T cells. Regarding the study as a whole: Alloreactive sequences tracing back to unstimulated CD4+ memory cells were significantly reduced by siplizumab. Most proliferating CD4+ or CD8+ clones, roughly 75-97%, had no naive or memory assignment.

Regarding this clone: Its matching antigen is unknown.

The data were produced by immunoSEQ multiplex PCR, yet TCRdb's version contains in-frame clones alone and is incomplete. In the table there are more than 90,000 clones, 80% to 95% of which are singletons. Input material: non-Treg CD4+ T cells sorted from blood. This receptor was obtained from a human donor in good health.

The CDR3 DNA sequence: TGTGCCAGTAGTACTGGCACCGGGGAGCTGTTTTTT. It is translated as CASSTGTGELFF. The chain carries TRBV19 and TRBJ2-2; D ambiguous. The V gene lost 4 bases and the J gene lost 4 bases, with 4 bases spanning the gap. Germline CDR1 and CDR2: LNHDA and SQIVND (reference sequence). The CDR3 is 12 residues long.